This T cell receptor beta chain is drawn from a study of OX40 agonist ivuxolimab in advanced cancers. Repertoires were generated with immunoSEQ multiplex PCR, while TCRdb's copy carries only in-frame clones and drops some. The table lists fewer than 85,000 clones, around 92% of them singletons. The input for sequencing was CD4+ or CD8+ T cells sorted from blood, taken in a trial of the OX40 agonist ivuxolimab. The receptor was isolated from an adult with an advanced solid tumor such as melanoma, head and neck, liver or kidney cancer.

This CDR3 reads CASSPERGYTISYEQYF. In DNA form, the CDR3 reads TGTGCCAGCAGCCCCGAGAGGGGGTACACGATCTCCTACGAGCAGTACTTC. The chain carries TRBV9 and TRBJ2-7; tentatively, D is TRBD1 (6 bases). The germline gives CDR1 SGDLS, CDR2 YYNGEE. This CDR3 is 17 amino acids long. The ends were cut back, 4 bases at V and 0 bases at J, with 20 bases in the middle.